The entry below describes one T cell receptor (beta chain). Antigen specificity is unknown. The record originates from a study of tumour-infiltrating T cells in Burkitt lymphoma. Findings of the study overall: Several public clonotypes were shared across many Burkitt lymphoma patients.

Clones were read by immunoSEQ multiplex PCR, and TCRdb kept only the in-frame ones, dropping some. The sample consists of 700 or so clones, around 97% of them appearing once. V was shortened by 4 bases and J by 4 bases, with 13 bases between the two germline ends. Germline lookup yields CDR1 LGHNA and CDR2 YSLEER. The CDR3 runs 15 residues. This rearrangement joins TRBV4-3 to TRBJ2-2, with D unclear. The sequencing input was tumor tissue. The clonotype originates from a human donor with Burkitt lymphoma. CDR3 DNA sequence: TGCGCCAGCAGCCGCACAGAAGGCATCACCGGGGAGCTGTTTTTT. This encodes CASSRTEGITGELFF.